Each of the 16 T cell receptor beta chains below was sequenced from the same sample in a study of radiotherapy plus CTLA-4 blockade in lung cancer. Clones were read by immunoSEQ multiplex PCR, and TCRdb kept only the in-frame ones, dropping some. The sample has about 13,000 clones; 87% are singletons. The source was peripheral blood, collected from a patient treated with radiotherapy plus ipilimumab. These receptors originate from a human donor with non-small cell lung cancer that progressed on radiotherapy plus ipilimumab. Some clones in this sample may be carry-over from other donors' samples.

This clone was counted between two and nine times. The chain couples TRBV19 to TRBJ2-7; tentatively, D is TRBD1 (5 bases). V was shortened by 3 bases and J by 2 bases, with 11 bases between the two germline ends. The CDR3 consists of 14 residues. Germline values: CDR1 LNHDA, CDR2 SQIVND (reference sequence). CDR3 sequence: CASSMTVWAYEQYF. The CDR3 DNA follows: TGTGCCAGTAGTATGACAGTGTGGGCCTACGAGCAGTACTTC.

The rearrangement joins TRBV6-1 to TRBJ1-5; D is possibly TRBD1 (5 bases). CDR3 length: 14 residues. The ends were cut back, 2 bases at V and 0 bases at J, with 5 bases in the middle. CDR1 and CDR2 from the germline V gene are MNHNS and SASEGT. The CDR3 protein is CASSEQGSNQPQHF. CDR3 in DNA: TGTGCCAGCAGTGAACAGGGTAGCAATCAGCCCCAGCATTTT.

The CDR3 region is CASRPTGLPFLASYEQYF. CDR3 bases: TGTGCCAGCCGACCCACAGGGCTACCATTTTTGGCCTCCTACGAGCAGTACTTC. The chain recombines TRBV27 with TRBJ2-7, with D possibly being TRBD1 (6 bases). The CDR3 is made up of 18 amino acids. Trimming pared 8 bases from V and 0 bases from J, leaving 26 bases between. Germline V CDR1 and CDR2: MNHEY, SMNVEV (reference sequence).

This chain joins TRBV9 and TRBJ2-1; the match to TRBD2 covers 13 bases. The CDR3 runs 13 residues. Germline trimming cut 7 bases from V and 5 bases from J; bases unmatched to any gene: 0. The V gene's germline CDR1 is SGDLS and CDR2 YYNGEE. The CDR3 sequence is CASGTSGNNEQFF. CDR3 nucleotides: TGTGCCAGCGGGACTAGCGGGAACAATGAGCAGTTCTTC. The variable domain in full, with the rest retrieved from reference TRBV9 and TRBJ2-1, is DSGVTQTPKHLITATGQRVTLRCSPRSGDLSVYWYQQSLDQGLQFLIQYYNGEERAKGNILERFSAQQFPDLHSELNLSSLELGDSALYFCASGTSGNNEQFFGPGTRLTVL.

The V and J genes are TRBV29-1 and TRBJ1-4, with a weak D call TRBD1 (5 bases). Trimming pared 2 bases from V and 4 bases from J, leaving 8 bases between. CDR3 size: 13 residues. CDR1 and CDR2 from the germline V gene are SQVTM and ANQGSEA. This CDR3 reads CSVEMGLNEKLFF. The CDR3, as DNA: TGCAGCGTTGAAATGGGGCTTAATGAAAAACTGTTTTTT.

In its sample, this clone is medium-sized (0.01 to 0.1%). The rearrangement links TRBV10-1 to TRBJ2-7, with D possibly TRBD1 on 5 matching bases. Looked up from germline, CDR1 is WNHNN and CDR2 is SYGVQD (reference sequence). Trimming left V 0 bases short and J 5 bases short, with 5 bases between. CDR3 length: 12 amino acids. CDR3 sequence (DNA): TGCGCCAGCAGTGAGTCAGGGGACGAGCAGTACTTC. The encoded protein is CASSESGDEQYF.

J is TRBJ2-1 and V is TRBV5-1; 14 bases agree with TRBD2. The length of the CDR3 is 19 residues. The V gene's germline CDR1 is SGHRS and CDR2 YFSETQ. Unmatched junction bases numbered 10, after V lost 2 bases and J lost 3 bases. The CDR3 DNA follows: TGCGCCAGCAGCTTCGGGGGTATCGGGACTAGCGGGGGCTACAATGAGCAGTTCTTC. The encoded protein is CASSFGGIGTSGGYNEQFF.

The gene calls are TRBV29-1 and TRBJ2-7, with 11 bases identical to TRBD1. V was clipped by 4 bases and J by 2 bases; unmatched bases: 7. This CDR3 is 15 amino acids long. Germline values: CDR1 SQVTM, CDR2 ANQGSEA. CDR3 region: CSVGLSGQGAYEQYF. The CDR3 nucleotides are TGCAGCGTTGGCCTATCGGGACAGGGGGCCTACGAGCAGTACTTC.

This chain connects TRBV4-3 to TRBJ2-4; perhaps TRBD1 as D (6 bases). CDR1 and CDR2 (germline): LGHNA, YSLEER. The CDR3 runs to 15 residues. The V gene lost 3 bases and the J gene lost 10 bases, with 19 bases spanning the gap. The CDR3 spells CASSHHAQTQGIQYF. In nucleotides, the CDR3 is TGCGCCAGCAGCCACCACGCCCAGACCCAGGGGATTCAGTACTTC.

The CDR3 reads CASSGQENNYGYTF. CDR3 DNA: TGTGCCAGCAGTGGCCAAGAGAATAACTATGGCTACACCTTC. The J gene is TRBJ1-2, the V gene TRBV6-1; D not resolved. Germline loops: CDR1 MNHNS, CDR2 SASEGT. V lost 4 bases, J lost 1 base, and 10 bases lay in between. The CDR3 loop spans 14 amino acids.

The genes are TRBV30 and TRBJ1-2; 11 positions match TRBD1. Looked up from germline, CDR1 is GTSNPN and CDR2 is SVGIG (reference sequence). V gave up 2 bases and J gave up 7 bases; unmatched junction bases: 9. This CDR3 is built from 15 residues. The CDR3 protein is CAWSSLDRGLGGYTF. The CDR3 nucleotides are TGTGCCTGGAGTTCCCTGGACAGGGGGCTAGGTGGCTACACCTTC. Together with reference TRBV30 and TRBJ1-2, the CDR3 gives the full variable domain: SQTIHQWPATLVQPVGSPLSLECTVEGTSNPNLYWYRQAAGRGLQLLFYSVGIGQISSEVPQNLSASRPQDRQFILSSKKLLLSDSGFYLCAWSSLDRGLGGYTFGSGTRLTVV.

This sequence joins TRBV10-2 and TRBJ1-3, with D unclear. Germline CDR1 WSHSY, CDR2 SAAADI. The CDR3 loop spans 13 amino acids. The V gene lost 8 bases and the J gene lost 2 bases, with 10 bases spanning the gap. The CDR3 DNA follows: TGCGCCAGCCGGGAAGGTGCTGGAAACACCATATATTTT. It translates to CASREGAGNTIYF.

V usage is TRBV30 and J usage is TRBJ1-2; 8 bases fit TRBD1. The germline V gene has CDR1 GTSNPN and CDR2 SVGIG (reference sequence). This CDR3 spans 13 amino acids. J was trimmed by 5 bases and V by 2 bases; bases with no gene match: 4. Written as DNA, the CDR3 is TGTGCCTGGAGTCGGGACAGGCCATATGGCTACACCTTC. The encoded protein is CAWSRDRPYGYTF.

This clone was recorded once. The chain uses TRBV27 and TRBJ2-2; 9 nucleotides agree with TRBD2. This CDR3 region has 15 residues. V lost 3 bases and J lost 7; bases outside the gene matches: 6. Germline V CDR1 and CDR2: MNHEY, SMNVEV (reference sequence). The CDR3 spells CASSLREGWIGELFF. CDR3 coding DNA: TGTGCCAGCAGTTTGCGGGAGGGGTGGATCGGGGAGCTGTTTTTT.

V gene TRBV7-3 combines with J gene TRBJ2-3; D is uncertain. The germline V and J ends were trimmed by 1 base and 5 bases, with 13 bases remaining between them. There are 15 residues in the CDR3. Germline assignment: CDR1 SGHTA and CDR2 FQGTGA. CDR3 protein: CASSLSAANVDTQYF. The CDR3 DNA follows: TGTGCCAGCAGCTTAAGTGCGGCTAATGTAGATACGCAGTATTTT.

The chain recombines TRBV7-7 with TRBJ2-2; 7 bases match TRBD2. There are 15 residues in the CDR3. Germline assignment: CDR1 SSHAT and CDR2 FNYEAQ (reference sequence). V dropped 5 bases and J dropped 5; count of bases not matched to a gene: 8. CDR3 residues: CASSKSTSQTGELFF. CDR3 nucleotides: TGTGCCAGCAGCAAGTCGACTAGCCAAACCGGGGAGCTGTTTTTT.